This TCR beta chain was sequenced during a study of STAT5B mutations in CD4+ large granular lymphocyte leukemia. Study-level information: Anti-CD4 microbead selection came after CD8+ cell depletion in cryopreserved samples.

Losses at the gene ends were 2 bases for V and 1 base for J; bases not matched to a gene: 4. From germline, CDR1 is SGHVS and CDR2 FQNEAQ. CDR3 length: 16 amino acids. This was a survey-level run. Here immunoSEQ multiplex PCR was the method, and the copy in TCRdb shows in-frame clones only, minus some. The profile covers just under 4,000 clones, with approximately 80% appearing a single time and 70% to 80% taken by the ten largest. The receptor comes from a man aged 60 to 75 with CD4+ T-cell large granular lymphocyte leukemia. Specimen: PBMCs. The chain carries TRBV7-8 and TRBJ2-7; 11 positions agree with TRBD2. CDR3 sequence reads: CASSLPGLADSYEQYF. CDR3 DNA sequence: TGTGCCAGCAGCTTACCGGGACTAGCGGATTCCTACGAGCAGTACTTC.